This T cell receptor (beta chain) was identified during a study of T cell changes during pregnancy in multiple sclerosis. The repertoire was sequenced with immunoSEQ multiplex PCR; TCRdb's copy has only in-frame clones and lacks some. The top ten hold 5.5% to 8% of the sample, which has tens of thousands of clones, more than 90% seen once. V dropped 3 bases and J dropped 2 bases, with 11 bases sitting between them. This CDR3 has 15 residues. The germline gives CDR1 LNHDA, CDR2 SQIVND (reference sequence). The V and J genes are TRBV19 and TRBJ1-5; D perhaps matches TRBD1 (5 bases). The source is a female donor with multiple sclerosis, enrolled in a pregnancy study. The sample in question was CD8+ T cells from peripheral blood mononuclear cells, obtained in the third trimester of pregnancy. The CDR3 coding sequence is TGTGCCAGTAGTATTTATGGCAGGGGCAATCAGCCCCAGCATTTT. Protein sequence: CASSIYGRGNQPQHF.